The clone carrying this TCR beta chain was counted a few times. Its specificity is unknown. This sample is part of a study of identical twins. The CDR3 is made up of 18 amino acids. Per the germline V gene, CDR1 is DFQATT and CDR2 is SNEGSKA (reference sequence). Trimming removed 1 base from V and 0 bases from J; junction bases left unmatched: 6. Each CDR3 protein is one row after TCRdb ran MiXCR on the 5' RACE reads. The sample holds about 890,000 distinct CDR3 sequences; more than 9% are singletons and the top ten take roughly 1.5%. Study results and limitations: Instead of following the same donors, the conclusions were based on cross-sectional statistical analysis. Beta out-of-frame twin sharing showed a weaker excess. The authors noted that invariant MAIT and iNKT cells could partly confound zero-insertion analyses.

The sample was also reused in another study, on yellow fever vaccine responses in identical twins.

The receptor's source is a woman aged 18-35 years in good health. The sample consisted of PBMCs. The rearrangement uses TRBV20-1 and TRBJ2-3; 14 bases line up with TRBD2. CDR3 loop: CSARAGLAGASSTDTQYF. CDR3 coding DNA: TGCAGTGCTAGAGCGGGACTAGCGGGAGCCTCTAGCACAGATACGCAGTATTTT.